The TCR beta chain described here comes from a study of regulatory T cells in long-lasting Graves disease. Arm-PCR with iRepertoire HTBI primers amplified the CDR3 regions for these TCR beta libraries. TCRdb processed the multiplex PCR reads anew with MiXCR; each CDR3 protein has one entry. This sample yields about 330,000 distinct CDR3 sequences, of which about 17% are seen a single time; around 20% belongs to the top ten. This clonotype appeared many times. The CDR3 consists of 16 residues. V lost 6 bases, J lost 5 bases, and 8 bases stayed unmatched. In germline, CDR1 is SGHVS, CDR2 FQNEAQ. As to time point: newly diagnosed GD, antithyroid drugs for less than 3 months. PBMC-derived RNA was used for the TCR library. These data also formed part of another study, on T cells in Graves' hyperthyroidism and ophthalmopathy.

The material sequenced was peripheral blood mononuclear cells (PBMCs), taken at new diagnosis, from a patient treated with antithyroid drugs. The clonotype comes from a woman under 30 with Graves disease. This chain links TRBV7-8 with TRBJ2-3, with 13 positions matching TRBD2. Here the CDR3 reads CASSWTSGSRGDTQYF. CDR3 bases: TGTGCCAGCAGTTGGACTAGCGGGAGTCGAGGAGATACGCAGTATTTT.